This T cell receptor (beta chain) emerged from a study of human T cells and chemical hapten exposure. Whole-study results and caveats: Counts of TCRs expanded at PT1 correlated positively with patch test score.

Germline trimming cut 8 bases from V and 7 bases from J; bases unmatched to any gene: 14. The CDR3 is 16 amino acids. Germline CDR1 is LGHNA and CDR2 is YSLEER. Each CDR3 protein is one row after TCRdb ran MiXCR on the RACE reads. This sample has about 190,000 distinct CDR3 sequences, with approximately 26% found just once. As concerns this clonotype: The antigen is undetermined.

As to time point: patch test 3, about 24 weeks after DPC sensitization. Documented treatment: therapeutic diphenylcyclopropenone sensitization with weekly scalp DPC. The sequence came from a woman in her thirties or forties with alopecia areata. Some clones in this sample may be carry-over from other donors' samples. The genes are TRBV4-3 and TRBJ2-1; 10 bases map to TRBD1. The material sequenced was whole blood, taken in connection with sensitization to the hapten diphenylcyclopropenone (DPC). CDR3 in amino acids: CASRNTRTGGGNEQFF. The CDR3 DNA follows: TGCGCCAGCCGCAATACGCGGACAGGGGGTGGTAATGAGCAGTTCTTC.